This T cell receptor beta chain comes out of a study of quantifying T cell responses using KT2 cells. Study overall: RNA was reverse transcribed with TCR alpha and beta constant-region primers.

A single-stranded UMI oligo with SP2 sequence was ligated to cDNA 3' ends. First-round PCR used 4 cycles and beta primers RC1.1 and RC1.2 covering TRBC1 and TRBC2. Via MiXCR, TCRdb re-called the UMI-ligation and nested PCR reads, giving one row per CDR3 protein. Here the sample spans fewer than 50,000 distinct CDR3 sequences, approximately 17% being singletons. This clonotype was seen at least ten times. The sequencing input was PBMCs spiked with cells of the T cell clone KT2. The receptor comes from a human donor.

The CDR3 DNA is TGTGCCAGCAGCCTCTCTCAGTTCCAGCCCCAGCATTTT. Translation: CASSLSQFQPQHF. The chain recombines TRBV12-3 or TRBV12-4 with TRBJ1-5; D remains unclear. Trimming left V 6 bases short and J 7 bases short, with 13 bases between. The CDR3 spans 13 residues.